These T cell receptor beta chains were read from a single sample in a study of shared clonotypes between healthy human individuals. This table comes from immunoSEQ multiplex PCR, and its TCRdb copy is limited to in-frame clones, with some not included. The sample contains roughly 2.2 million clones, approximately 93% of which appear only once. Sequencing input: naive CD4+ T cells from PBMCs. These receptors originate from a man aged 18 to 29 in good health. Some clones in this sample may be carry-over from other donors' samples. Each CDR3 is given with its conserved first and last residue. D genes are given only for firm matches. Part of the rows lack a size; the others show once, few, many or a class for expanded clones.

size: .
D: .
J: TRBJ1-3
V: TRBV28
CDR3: CASNTVGEHSGNTIYF
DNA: TGTGCCAGCAACACGGTTGGGGAGCACTCTGGAAACACCATATATTTT

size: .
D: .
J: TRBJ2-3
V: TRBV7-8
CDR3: CASSLGGSGSDTQYF
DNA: TGTGCCAGCAGCTTAGGCGGCAGTGGTTCAGATACGCAGTATTTT

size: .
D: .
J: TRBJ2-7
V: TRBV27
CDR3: CASSPPGRVWEQYF
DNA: TGTGCCAGCAGTCCGCCGGGACGGGTCTGGGAGCAGTACTTC

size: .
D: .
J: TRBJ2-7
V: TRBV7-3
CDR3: CASSLTAGPSYEQYF
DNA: TGTGCCAGCAGCTTAACGGCGGGACCTTCCTACGAGCAGTACTTC

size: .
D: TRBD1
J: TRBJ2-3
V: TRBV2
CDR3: CASSRQGGTDTQYF
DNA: TGTGCCAGCAGTAGACAGGGGGGCACAGATACGCAGTATTTT

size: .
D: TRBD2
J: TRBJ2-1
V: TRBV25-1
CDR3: CASSDPIGGLAMEQFF
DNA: TGTGCCAGCAGTGACCCAATAGGGGGACTAGCGATGGAGCAGTTCTTC

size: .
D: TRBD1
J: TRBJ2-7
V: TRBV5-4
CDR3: CASSPDRGGEQYF
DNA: TGTGCCAGCAGCCCGGACAGGGGAGGCGAGCAGTACTTC

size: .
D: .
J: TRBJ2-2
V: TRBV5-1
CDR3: CASEVAPNTGELFF
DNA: TGCGCCAGCGAGGTAGCTCCGAACACCGGGGAGCTGTTTTTT

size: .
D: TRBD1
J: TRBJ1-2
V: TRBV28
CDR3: CASSGAGTGDYGYTF
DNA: TGTGCCAGCTCGGGGGCCGGGACAGGGGATTATGGCTACACCTTC

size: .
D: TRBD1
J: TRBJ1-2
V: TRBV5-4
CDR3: CASSSGQGNYGYTF
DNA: TGTGCCAGCAGCAGCGGACAGGGGAACTATGGCTACACCTTC

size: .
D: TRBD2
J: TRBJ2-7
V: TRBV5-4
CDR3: CASSLGLAKEQYF
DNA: TGTGCCAGCAGCCTTGGACTAGCGAAAGAGCAGTACTTC

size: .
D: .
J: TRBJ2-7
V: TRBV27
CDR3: CASSLLGQGIYEQYF
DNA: TGTGCCAGCAGTTTACTGGGGCAGGGAATCTACGAGCAGTACTTC

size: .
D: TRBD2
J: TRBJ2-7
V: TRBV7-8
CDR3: CASSLARLAGGGEQYF
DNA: TGTGCCAGCAGCTTAGCGCGGCTAGCGGGAGGTGGCGAGCAGTACTTC

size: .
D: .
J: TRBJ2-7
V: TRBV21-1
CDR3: CASSKGGCSYEQYF
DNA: TGTGCCAGCAGCAAAGGTGGCTGCTCCTACGAGCAGTACTTC

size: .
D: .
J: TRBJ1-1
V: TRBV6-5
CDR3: CASSYGRGWMNTEAFF
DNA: TGTGCCAGCAGTTACGGCAGGGGATGGATGAACACTGAAGCTTTCTTT

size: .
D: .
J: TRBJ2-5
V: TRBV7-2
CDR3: CASSYSLYGLETQYF
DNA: TGTGCCAGCAGCTACTCCTTATACGGTTTAGAGACCCAGTACTTC

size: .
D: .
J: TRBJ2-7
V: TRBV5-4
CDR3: CASSLDLGGGLISEQYF
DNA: TGTGCCAGCAGCTTGGATTTGGGCGGGGGCCTAATCAGCGAGCAGTACTTC

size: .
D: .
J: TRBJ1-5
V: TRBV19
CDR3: CASNLYSNQPQHF
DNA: TGTGCCAGTAACCTTTATAGCAATCAGCCCCAGCATTTT

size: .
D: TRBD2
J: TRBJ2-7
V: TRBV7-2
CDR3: CASSSSSAGGLAYEQYF
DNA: TGTGCCAGCAGCTCATCCTCGGCGGGAGGGCTTGCGTACGAGCAGTACTTC

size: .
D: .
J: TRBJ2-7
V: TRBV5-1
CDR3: CASSLGDSFFSYEQYF
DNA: TGCGCCAGCAGCTTGGGTGACAGTTTTTTCTCCTACGAGCAGTACTTC

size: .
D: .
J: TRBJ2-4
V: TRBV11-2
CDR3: CASSLVGLAKNIQYF
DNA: TGTGCCAGCAGCTTAGTGGGTTTAGCCAAAAACATTCAGTACTTC

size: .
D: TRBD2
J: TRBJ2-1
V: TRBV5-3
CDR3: CARSLAGLAGGPSEQFF
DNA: TGTGCCAGAAGCTTGGCAGGACTAGCGGGAGGGCCCTCCGAGCAGTTCTTC

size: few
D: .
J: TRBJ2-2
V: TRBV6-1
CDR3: CASRWSPGELFF
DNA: TGTGCCAGCAGATGGTCTCCCGGGGAGCTGTTTTTT

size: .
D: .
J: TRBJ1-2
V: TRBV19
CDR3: CASSIPSQGTSGYTF
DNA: TGTGCCAGTAGTATCCCCTCTCAGGGGACATCCGGCTACACCTTC

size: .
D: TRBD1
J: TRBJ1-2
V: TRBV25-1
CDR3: CASSVPGQSNYGYTF
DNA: TGTGCCAGCAGTGTTCCGGGACAGTCTAACTATGGCTACACCTTC

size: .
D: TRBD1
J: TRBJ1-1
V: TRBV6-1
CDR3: CASSRDRNTEAFF
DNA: TGTGCCAGCAGTCGGGACAGAAACACTGAAGCTTTCTTT

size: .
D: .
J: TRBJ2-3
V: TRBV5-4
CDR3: CASKDGAEASTDTQYF
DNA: TGTGCCAGCAAAGACGGGGCGGAGGCTAGCACAGATACGCAGTATTTT

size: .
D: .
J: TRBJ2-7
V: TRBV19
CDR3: CASSIRTDSYEQYF
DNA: TGTGCCAGTAGTATCCGGACAGACTCCTACGAGCAGTACTTC

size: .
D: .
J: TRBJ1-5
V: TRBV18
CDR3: CASSPIDSSNQPQHF
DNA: TGTGCCAGCTCACCAATCGACAGTAGCAATCAGCCCCAGCATTTT

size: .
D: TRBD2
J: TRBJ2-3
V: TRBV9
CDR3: CASSALGGSSDTQYF
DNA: TGTGCCAGCAGTGCCTTAGGCGGGAGCTCAGATACGCAGTATTTT

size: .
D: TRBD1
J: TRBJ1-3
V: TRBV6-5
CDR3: CASSYQGTGPGNTIYF
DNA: TGTGCCAGCAGTTACCAGGGGACAGGGCCTGGAAACACCATATATTTT